This T cell receptor beta chain was sequenced for a study of T cell responses to AZD1222 COVID-19 vaccine. Findings and limits, study-wide: With two AZD1222 doses given, Spike-specific TCR breadth and depth both rose.

This CDR3 has 14 residues. Germline CDR1 is KGHSH and CDR2 is LQKENI. The V end lost 6 bases, the J end lost 3 bases, and 15 bases lay between the germline ends. As for this clone: The antigen remains undetermined.

TCRdb keeps only in-frame clones here, not all; method: immunoSEQ multiplex PCR. The sample records roughly 33,000 clones, approximately 78% being singletons. The rearrangement joins TRBV18 to TRBJ2-7; the D gene is possibly TRBD2 (5 bases). The material was peripheral blood, obtained 28 days after the second AZD1222 dose. This receptor was obtained from an adult who received the AZD1222 COVID-19 vaccine. The CDR3 DNA is TGTGCCAGCTCCCCCGGAGGAGGAAACTACGAGCAGTACGTC. Protein product: CASSPGGGNYEQYV.